The rows below give T cell receptor beta chains drawn from one sample of a study of lymphopenia after photon versus proton radiotherapy. Sequencing used immunoSEQ multiplex PCR; TCRdb keeps in-frame clones, though not all of them. The sample holds 75,000 to 90,000 clones, over 70% seen once. The sequences come from peripheral blood, collected from a patient treated with proton-based radiotherapy. Receptors were obtained from a man aged 55-75 years with pancreatic cancer. The CDR3 runs from the conserved cysteine through the conserved F or W.

j_call	v_call	cdr3_aa
TRBJ2-3	TRBV15	CATSRRLEGADTQYF
TRBJ1-1	TRBV11-2	CASSPAGPRNTEAFF
TRBJ2-1	TRBV4-2	CASSQGDGLAEQFF
TRBJ2-7	TRBV5-1	CASSSGGAAEQYF
TRBJ2-6	TRBV5-4	CASSPKNSGANVLTF
TRBJ2-7	TRBV15	CATSQRGEQYF
TRBJ2-1	TRBV6-1	CASSERLAGGAYNEQFF
TRBJ2-3	TRBV7-8	CASSLAGTSTDTQYF
TRBJ2-1	TRBV25-1	CASSEFGSYNEQFF
TRBJ2-2	TRBV7-9	CASSRGTANTGELFF
TRBJ2-4	TRBV4-1	CASSQVLSGQGVAFKNIQYF
TRBJ1-1	TRBV5-1	CASSPRTGGADTEAFF
TRBJ2-5	TRBV30	CAWSVGDPRETQYF
TRBJ1-3	TRBV6-5	CASSYSMGSGNTIYF
TRBJ2-3	TRBV6-1	CASSPLAGGGDTQYF